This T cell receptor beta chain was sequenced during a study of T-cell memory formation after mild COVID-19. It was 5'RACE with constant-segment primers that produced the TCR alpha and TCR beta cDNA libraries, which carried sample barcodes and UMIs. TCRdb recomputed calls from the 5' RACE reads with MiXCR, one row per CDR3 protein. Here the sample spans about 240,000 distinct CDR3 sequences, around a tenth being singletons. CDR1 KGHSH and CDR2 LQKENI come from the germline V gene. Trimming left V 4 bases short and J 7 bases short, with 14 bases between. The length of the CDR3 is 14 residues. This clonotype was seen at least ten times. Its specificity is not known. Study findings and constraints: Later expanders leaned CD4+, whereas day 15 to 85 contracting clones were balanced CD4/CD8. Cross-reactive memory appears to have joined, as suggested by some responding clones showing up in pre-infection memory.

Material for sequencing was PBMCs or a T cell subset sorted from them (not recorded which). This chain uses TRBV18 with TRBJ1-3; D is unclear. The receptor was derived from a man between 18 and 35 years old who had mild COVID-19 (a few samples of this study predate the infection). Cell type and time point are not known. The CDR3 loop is CASSREVTLNTIYF. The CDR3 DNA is TGTGCCAGCTCACGGGAAGTCACCCTGAACACCATATATTTT.